The entry that follows covers one T cell receptor beta chain sequence. This record belongs to a study of blood T cell repertoires in COVID-19. The CDR3 is 13 amino acids. CDR1 and CDR2 (germline): LNHDA, SQIVND (reference sequence). The trim removed 10 bases at V and 3 bases at J, leaving 5 bases unmatched. The repertoire was sequenced with immunoSEQ multiplex PCR; TCRdb's copy has only in-frame clones and lacks some. This table holds about 68,000 clones, around 83% found once. The V call is TRBV19, the J call TRBJ2-1; TRBD1 matches at 8 bases. Sequenced material: peripheral blood. The origin of this receptor is a man older than 75 with acute or convalescent COVID-19. The CDR3 bases are TGTGCCACTGCGACAGGGGTCTACAATGAGCAGTTCTTC. Translated, it gives CATATGVYNEQFF. Full variable domain (outside the CDR3, taken from reference TRBV19 and TRBJ2-1): DGGITQSPKYLFRKEGQNVTLSCEQNLNHDAMYWYRQDPGQGLRLIYYSQIVNDFQKGDIAEGYSVSREKKESFPLTVTSAQKNPTAFYLCATATGVYNEQFFGPGTRLTVL.